This entry concerns a single T cell receptor beta chain. Under the authors' procedure: Scientists estimated how many nucleated cells there were by amplifying reference gene primers. Sequencing used immunoSEQ multiplex PCR; TCRdb keeps in-frame clones, though not all of them. V and J calls and clone size are given by that table; D and trimming were obtained from the DNA. Among roughly 97,000 clones listed, roughly 90% were seen once. The junction had 11 bases not matched to a gene; V was cut back by 4 bases and J by 3 bases. The CDR3 has 16 residues. Germline values: CDR1 MNHEY, CDR2 SMNVEV (reference sequence). This sample was included in a study of blood T cell repertoires in COVID-19. Study context: Collection of acute and convalescent COVID-19 samples took place in the United States, Italy and Spain. The analysed material was cDNA or gDNA that came from T cells, B-cell-depleted T cells, or PBMCs.

The TCR was taken from a human donor in a cohort sampled during active COVID-19. Sequenced: peripheral blood. The V call is TRBV27, the J call TRBJ2-7, with 8 bases matching TRBD1. In DNA, the CDR3 is TGTGCCAGCAGTTCTACCGTTGGGACAGGCCTCTACGAGCAGTACTTC. It codes for CASSSTVGTGLYEQYF.